A single sample gave rise to the 13 T cell receptor beta chains below, sequenced in a study of OX40 agonist ivuxolimab in advanced cancers. The assay was immunoSEQ multiplex PCR, and TCRdb's table has in-frame clones only and misses some. This sample has 45,000 to 60,000 clones; 82% occur once, and the top ten carry more than 1.2%. Here the sequenced sample was CD4+ or CD8+ T cells sorted from blood, taken in a trial of the OX40 agonist ivuxolimab. These receptors all stem from an adult with an advanced solid tumor such as melanoma, head and neck, liver or kidney cancer.

The V call is TRBV15, the J call TRBJ2-7, with 9 bases aligning to TRBD1. V lost 2 bases, J lost 7 bases, and 9 bases stayed unmatched. CDR1 is LNHNV and CDR2 is YYDKDF in the germline V gene (reference sequence). This CDR3 has 15 residues. CDR3 DNA sequence: TGTGCCACCAGCAGACCCGGGACAGGGAGTGGGGAGCAGTACTTC. This sequence encodes CATSRPGTGSGEQYF.

V usage is TRBV19 and J usage is TRBJ2-2; 8 nucleotides line up with TRBD1. The CDR3 runs to 16 residues. Germline CDR1 reads LNHDA; CDR2 reads SQIVND (reference sequence). J was trimmed by 4 bases and V by 5 bases; bases with no gene match: 9. CDR3 bases: TGTGCCAGTAGTCCTGACAGGGGCGGAGGCACCGGGGAGCTGTTTTTT. Its translation is CASSPDRGGGTGELFF.

This clone was observed a single time. This chain uses TRBV19 with TRBJ1-1; 7 positions match TRBD1. With V trimmed by 3 bases and J by 5 bases, 6 bases remained unmatched. The CDR3 is 14 amino acids. CDR1 LNHDA and CDR2 SQIVND come from the germline V gene (reference sequence). CDR3 DNA sequence: TGTGCCAGTAGTATTCGACAGGGAGGTACTGAAGCTTTCTTT. Encoded protein: CASSIRQGGTEAFF.

The chain has TRBV5-4 and TRBJ2-1; D possibly corresponds to TRBD1 (6 bases). The CDR3 length is 13 residues. Germline assignment: CDR1 SGHNT and CDR2 YYREEE (reference sequence). With 2 bases removed from V and 8 bases from J, the gap between germline ends came to 11 bases. The DNA of the CDR3 is TGTGCCAGCAGCTTTGTTGGGGGCGATGAGCAGTTCTTC. It yields the protein CASSFVGGDEQFF.

This clone was counted once. The rearrangement joins TRBV11-2 to TRBJ2-1; 8 nucleotides match TRBD1. Unmatched junction bases numbered 11, after V lost 4 bases and J lost 0 bases. CDR1 SGHAT and CDR2 FQNNGV come from the germline V gene. CDR3 length: 18 residues. CDR3 bases: TGTGCCAGCAGCTCCCCACAGGGGGGCTCCAGCTCCTACAATGAGCAGTTCTTC. Residues: CASSSPQGGSSSYNEQFF.

The genes are TRBV2 and TRBJ1-5; TRBD1 is a possible D gene (6 bases). The CDR3 has 15 amino acids. V gave up 6 bases and J gave up 1 base, with 13 bases separating them. Germline CDR1 reads SNHLY; CDR2 reads FYNNEI. In DNA, the CDR3 is TGTGCCAGCAGAATGGTACAGGGAAGCAATCAGCCCCAGCATTTT. Its protein product is CASRMVQGSNQPQHF.

The chain joins TRBV5-1 to TRBJ2-1, with TRBD2 matching 11 bases. Trimming removed 4 bases from V and 4 bases from J; junction bases left unmatched: 4. The length of the CDR3 is 15 residues. Germline V CDR1 and CDR2: SGHRS, YFSETQ. DNA for the CDR3: TGCGCCAGCAGCGTAACTAGCGGGAGATACAATGAGCAGTTCTTC. This encodes CASSVTSGRYNEQFF.

This CDR3 is CASSPVDGGGANVLTF. The CDR3 DNA is TGTGCCAGCTCACCAGTTGATGGTGGTGGGGCCAACGTCCTGACTTTC. The gene calls are TRBV18 and TRBJ2-6; D is unresolved. The germline V and J ends were trimmed by 2 bases and 3 bases, with 11 bases remaining between them. This CDR3 is 16 amino acids long. The V gene's germline CDR1 is KGHSH and CDR2 LQKENI.

This clone has a single count. The chain recombines TRBV7-2 with TRBJ1-2; 9 bases map to TRBD1. V lost 3 bases to trimming and J lost 4 bases; unmatched junction nucleotides: 9. The CDR3 is 16 amino acids. The germline V gene encodes CDR1 SGHTA and CDR2 FQGNSA. The CDR3 loop is CASSFGTGSSGYGYTF. The CDR3 DNA sequence: TGTGCCAGCAGCTTCGGGACAGGGAGTTCAGGCTATGGCTACACCTTC.

The V call is TRBV19, the J call TRBJ2-6; TRBD1 matches 7 bases. With V trimmed by 3 bases and J by 0 bases, 5 bases remained unmatched. Germline V lookup: CDR1 LNHDA, CDR2 SQIVND (reference sequence). The CDR3 totals 17 residues. The CDR3 spells CASSISGGGSGANVLTF. In DNA form, the CDR3 reads TGTGCCAGTAGTATTTCAGGGGGTGGCTCTGGGGCCAACGTCCTGACTTTC.

The rearrangement uses TRBV7-2 and TRBJ2-7, with TRBD1 identical over 8 bases. Germline trimming cut 0 bases from V and 7 bases from J; bases unmatched to any gene: 5. Per germline, CDR1 SGHTA and CDR2 FQGNSA. The CDR3 totals 14 residues. This chain's CDR3 is CASSLAGQGEEQYF. Written as DNA, the CDR3 is TGTGCCAGCAGCTTAGCCGGACAGGGTGAGGAGCAGTACTTC.

CDR3 in amino acids: CASSWTANTEAFF. The CDR3 coding sequence is TGTGCCAGCAGTTGGACGGCGAACACTGAAGCTTTCTTT. The V and J genes are TRBV5-5 and TRBJ1-1; D not resolved. The CDR3 length is 13 residues. Trimming took off 5 bases at V and 1 base at J, with 9 bases between the two ends. Germline values: CDR1 SGHKS, CDR2 YYEKEE (reference sequence).

The V gene is TRBV6-1, the J gene TRBJ1-5, with D perhaps matching TRBD1 (5 bases). The CDR3 contains 12 residues. Deletions cut 5 bases from V and 8 bases from J, with 10 bases between. Germline V gene data show CDR1 as MNHNS and CDR2 as SASEGT. The CDR3 nucleotides read TGTGCCAGCAGTTATAGAGGGGAGCCCCAGCATTTT. Translation: CASSYRGEPQHF.